A selection of T cell receptor beta chains follows, all from one sample in a study of CD8+CD57+ T cells in acquired aplastic anemia. TCRdb passed the reads through MiXCR, listing each CDR3 protein once. The sample consists of about 190,000 distinct CDR3 sequences, around half of them appearing once. The sample consisted of sorted CD4+, CD8+, or CD8+CD57+ T cells (not recorded which) from PBMCs. These receptors originate from a human donor with aplastic anemia. Each CDR3 is given with its conserved first and last residue. Each record gives: J gene, clone size, V gene, D gene, CDR3 protein, CDR3 DNA. D genes are given only for firm matches. Expanded clones get a size class; other rows say once, few or many, or leave the size out.

J gene: TRBJ1-1
clone size: few
V gene: TRBV7-9
D gene: -
CDR3 protein: CASSPTRVTEAFF
CDR3 DNA: TGTGCCAGCAGCCCAACCCGAGTCACTGAAGCTTTCTTT

J gene: TRBJ1-6
clone size: -
V gene: TRBV5-8
D gene: -
CDR3 protein: CASTQSLGRPLHF
CDR3 DNA: TGTGCCAGCACTCAGTCACTAGGGAGACCCCTCCACTTT

J gene: TRBJ2-3
clone size: -
V gene: TRBV19
D gene: -
CDR3 protein: CASSIGGADTQYF
CDR3 DNA: TGTGCCAGTAGTATCGGAGGCGCAGATACGCAGTATTTT

J gene: TRBJ1-6
clone size: few
V gene: TRBV10-3
D gene: -
CDR3 protein: CATHREGGNSPLHF
CDR3 DNA: TGTGCCACCCACAGGGAGGGGGGTAATTCACCCCTCCACTTT

J gene: TRBJ1-2
clone size: -
V gene: TRBV19
D gene: -
CDR3 protein: CASSLQGLHGYTF
CDR3 DNA: TGTGCCAGTAGTTTGCAGGGTCTACATGGCTACACCTTC

J gene: TRBJ2-7
clone size: -
V gene: TRBV7-2
D gene: TRBD2
CDR3 protein: CASSFSGPGEQYF
CDR3 DNA: TGTGCCAGCAGCTTTAGCGGGCCGGGGGAGCAGTACTTC

J gene: TRBJ2-1
clone size: -
V gene: TRBV20-1
D gene: TRBD2
CDR3 protein: CSTRPFAAGGPDEQFF
CDR3 DNA: TGCAGTACCAGGCCTTTCGCCGCGGGAGGGCCTGATGAGCAGTTCTTC

J gene: TRBJ2-2
clone size: -
V gene: TRBV2
D gene: -
CDR3 protein: CASSDHYQTGELFF
CDR3 DNA: TGTGCCAGCAGTGACCACTACCAGACCGGGGAGCTGTTTTTT

J gene: TRBJ2-5
clone size: many
V gene: TRBV20-1
D gene: -
CDR3 protein: CSASSRERGQETQYF
CDR3 DNA: TGCAGTGCTAGCTCCCGCGAGAGGGGACAAGAGACCCAGTACTTC

J gene: TRBJ2-7
clone size: -
V gene: TRBV20-1
D gene: TRBD2
CDR3 protein: CSAAYRGLADYEQYF
CDR3 DNA: TGCAGTGCTGCCTACAGAGGACTAGCGGATTACGAGCAGTACTTC

J gene: TRBJ1-2
clone size: -
V gene: TRBV19
D gene: -
CDR3 protein: CASSTGTYYGYTF
CDR3 DNA: TGTGCCAGTAGTACCGGGACCTACTATGGCTACACCTTC

J gene: TRBJ1-2
clone size: -
V gene: TRBV24-1
D gene: -
CDR3 protein: CATRGANYGYTF
CDR3 DNA: TGTGCCACCAGAGGAGCTAACTATGGCTACACCTTC

J gene: TRBJ1-3
clone size: few
V gene: TRBV6-1
D gene: -
CDR3 protein: CASSQGGVRSGNTIYF
CDR3 DNA: TGTGCCAGCAGTCAAGGAGGGGTCCGCTCTGGAAACACCATATATTTT

J gene: TRBJ2-1
clone size: few
V gene: TRBV10-2
D gene: TRBD1
CDR3 protein: CASEEIGDRADEQFF
CDR3 DNA: TGCGCCAGCGAAGAGATCGGGGACAGGGCGGATGAGCAGTTCTTC

J gene: TRBJ2-7
clone size: few
V gene: TRBV10-3
D gene: TRBD2
CDR3 protein: CASSGTSGTYEQYF
CDR3 DNA: TGTGCCAGCTCCGGGACTAGCGGGACCTACGAGCAGTACTTC

J gene: TRBJ2-1
clone size: -
V gene: TRBV10-3
D gene: TRBD2
CDR3 protein: CAISGTSGTYNEQFF
CDR3 DNA: TGTGCCATCAGTGGAACTAGCGGAACCTACAATGAGCAGTTCTTC

J gene: TRBJ2-2
clone size: -
V gene: TRBV7-9
D gene: -
CDR3 protein: CASSSMNTGELFF
CDR3 DNA: TGTGCCAGCAGCTCTATGAACACCGGGGAGCTGTTTTTT

J gene: TRBJ2-3
clone size: few
V gene: TRBV7-3
D gene: -
CDR3 protein: CASSPGITDTQYF
CDR3 DNA: TGTGCCAGCTCACCAGGGATCACAGATACGCAGTATTTT

J gene: TRBJ1-1
clone size: many
V gene: TRBV12-3/TRBV12-4
D gene: -
CDR3 protein: CASSPGAHAEAFF
CDR3 DNA: TGTGCCAGCAGTCCGGGGGCCCACGCTGAAGCTTTCTTT

J gene: TRBJ2-7
clone size: -
V gene: TRBV20-1
D gene: TRBD2
CDR3 protein: CSAMGDYHYEQYF
CDR3 DNA: TGCAGTGCTATGGGGGACTACCACTACGAGCAGTACTTC

J gene: TRBJ1-1
clone size: -
V gene: TRBV19
D gene: -
CDR3 protein: CASSISWVLHTEAFF
CDR3 DNA: TGTGCCAGTAGTATCAGTTGGGTCCTCCACACTGAAGCTTTCTTT